The rows below give T cell receptor beta chains drawn from one sample of a study of CD8 T cell repertoires and HIV-1 epitope variants. Assay: immunoSEQ multiplex PCR; the TCRdb copy retains only in-frame clones and omits some. Altogether roughly 5,200 clones are present, roughly two thirds being singletons, with the ten largest covering around 38%. These receptors have no identified antigens. What was sequenced was cultured CD8+ T cells derived from PBMCs. All receptors derive from a male donor with HIV. The CDR3 runs from the conserved cysteine through the conserved F or W. A D gene is named only where the DNA matches it firmly. The size entry is marked missing in some rows and otherwise reads once, few, many or a size class.

D gene | J gene | V gene | clone size | CDR3 protein | CDR3 DNA
. | TRBJ2-7 | TRBV6-5 | . | CASSYWAGDGEQYF | TGTGCCAGCAGTTACTGGGCAGGGGACGGCGAGCAGTACTTC
TRBD1 | TRBJ2-4 | TRBV28 | . | CASASGTGDKNIQYF | TGTGCCAGCGCGTCCGGGACAGGGGATAAAAACATTCAGTACTTC
TRBD1 | TRBJ2-7 | TRBV6-6 | . | CASSPGTGVEYEQYF | TGTGCCAGCAGTCCCGGGACAGGAGTCGAGTACGAGCAGTACTTC
. | TRBJ1-2 | TRBV5-4 | . | CASSLGIDWTNGYTF | TGTGCCAGCAGCTTGGGCATTGACTGGACGAATGGCTACACCTTC
TRBD1 | TRBJ2-1 | TRBV4-1 | . | CASSQGTGSPYNEQFF | TGCGCCAGCAGCCAAGGGACAGGGAGTCCCTACAATGAGCAGTTCTTC
. | TRBJ1-5 | TRBV6-5 | once | CASSYDQSQPQHF | TGTGCCAGCAGTTACGACCAGAGTCAGCCCCAGCATTTT
. | TRBJ2-3 | TRBV9 | . | CASSVESSRGADTQYF | TGTGCCAGCAGCGTAGAGTCCTCTCGAGGGGCAGATACGCAGTATTTT
. | TRBJ2-7 | TRBV11-2 | . | CASSLEAGLAYEQYF | TGTGCCAGCAGCTTAGAAGCCGGGCTCGCCTACGAGCAGTACTTC
. | TRBJ1-2 | TRBV27 | . | CASSFWPLSDGYTF | TGTGCCAGCAGTTTCTGGCCTCTGTCTGACGGCTACACCTTC
TRBD1 | TRBJ1-1 | TRBV11-2 | . | CASSLVMGQVNTEAFF | TGTGCCAGCAGCTTAGTAATGGGACAGGTGAACACTGAAGCTTTCTTT
TRBD1 | TRBJ1-2 | TRBV6-5 | . | CASSSPKDRVGYTF | TGTGCCAGCAGTTCGCCCAAAGACAGGGTTGGCTACACCTTC
. | TRBJ1-5 | TRBV19 | . | CASSHGRVIPPQPQHF | TGTGCCAGTAGCCATGGCAGGGTGATCCCTCCTCAGCCCCAGCATTTT
TRBD1 | TRBJ2-2 | TRBV19 | . | CASRTGTDTGELFF | TGTGCCAGTAGGACAGGGACCGACACCGGGGAGCTGTTTTTT
TRBD1 | TRBJ1-2 | TRBV4-1 | few | CASSQDQDRVWGYTF | TGCGCCAGCAGCCAAGATCAGGACAGGGTGTGGGGCTACACCTTC
. | TRBJ2-7 | TRBV19 | large | CASSTLATEYEQYF | TGTGCCAGTAGTACCCTAGCGACAGAATACGAGCAGTACTTC
. | TRBJ2-5 | TRBV28 | . | CASSPRPLPGQETQYF | TGTGCCAGCAGCCCCCGCCCCCTGCCAGGCCAAGAGACCCAGTACTTC
TRBD2 | TRBJ2-5 | TRBV2 | . | CASRSRLAGGSETQYF | TGTGCCAGCAGATCCCGTTTAGCGGGGGGGTCAGAGACCCAGTACTTC
TRBD1 | TRBJ2-7 | TRBV4-2 | few | CASSQELLGQGSSYEQYF | TGTGCCAGCAGCCAAGAACTCCTGGGACAGGGGAGCTCCTACGAGCAGTACTTC
TRBD2 | TRBJ2-1 | TRBV5-1 | once | CASSFLAGGEQFF | TGCGCCAGCAGCTTTCTAGCGGGAGGGGAGCAGTTCTTC
. | TRBJ1-3 | TRBV28 | . | CASSFEGGHGTIYF | TGTGCCAGCAGTTTTGAGGGGGGCCACGGCACCATATATTTT
. | TRBJ2-6 | TRBV5-6 | once | CASSFLLSGANVLTF | TGTGCCAGCAGCTTCCTCCTCTCTGGGGCCAACGTCCTGACTTTC
. | TRBJ2-2 | TRBV12-5 | . | CASGWRGGLNTGELFF | TGTGCTAGTGGTTGGAGGGGCGGCTTGAACACCGGGGAGCTGTTTTTT
TRBD1 | TRBJ2-5 | TRBV14 | . | CASSHQGEETQYF | TGTGCCAGCAGCCATCAGGGGGAAGAGACCCAGTACTTC
. | TRBJ2-3 | TRBV7-9 | . | CASSQLVTDTQYF | TGTGCCAGCAGCCAGTTGGTCACAGATACGCAGTATTTT
TRBD2 | TRBJ2-5 | TRBV11-2 | . | CASSILGGGSQETQYF | TGTGCCAGCAGCATCCTTGGCGGGGGGTCCCAAGAGACCCAGTACTTC
. | TRBJ2-2 | TRBV5-6 | . | CASSLTTASGELFF | TGTGCCAGCAGCTTAACGACAGCCAGCGGGGAGCTGTTTTTT
. | TRBJ1-5 | TRBV7-2 | . | CASRAGTQPQHF | TGTGCCAGCAGAGCGGGGACTCAGCCCCAGCATTTT
. | TRBJ1-1 | TRBV7-6 | . | CASSSGRSNTEAFF | TGTGCCAGCAGCTCCGGACGGTCGAACACTGAAGCTTTCTTT
. | TRBJ2-1 | TRBV7-9 | . | CASSLDGASEQFF | TGTGCCAGCAGCTTAGACGGTGCCAGTGAGCAGTTCTTC
TRBD1 | TRBJ1-2 | TRBV11-2 | . | CASSSTFGTAFLNYGYTF | TGTGCCAGCAGCTCTACTTTTGGGACAGCCTTTCTAAACTATGGCTACACCTTC
. | TRBJ2-7 | TRBV2 | few | CASRGTPYNEQYF | TGTGCCAGCAGAGGGACACCCTATAACGAGCAGTACTTC
. | TRBJ2-5 | TRBV6-5 | . | CASRSGETQYF | TGTGCCAGCAGGTCTGGGGAGACCCAGTACTTC
. | TRBJ1-1 | TRBV30 | . | CAWSRGILEKTEAFF | TGTGCCTGGAGTAGGGGGATCTTGGAGAAAACTGAAGCTTTCTTT
TRBD1 | TRBJ2-7 | TRBV18 | . | CASSPRQGAYEQYF | TGTGCCAGCTCACCACGGCAGGGGGCTTACGAGCAGTACTTC
TRBD2 | TRBJ2-5 | TRBV19 | . | CASSIGASGTQETQYF | TGTGCCAGTAGTATAGGGGCTAGCGGGACGCAAGAGACCCAGTACTTC
. | TRBJ2-7 | TRBV2 | . | CASRAQSSSYEQYF | TGTGCCAGCAGGGCACAGAGCAGCTCCTACGAGCAGTACTTC
. | TRBJ1-5 | TRBV15 | . | CATSWQANQPQHF | TGTGCCACCAGCTGGCAGGCCAATCAGCCCCAGCATTTT
. | TRBJ2-3 | TRBV16 | . | CASSLGGAKSDTQYF | TGTGCCAGCAGCCTCGGAGGGGCTAAATCGGATACGCAGTATTTT
. | TRBJ1-1 | TRBV5-4 | few | CASSLMNTEAFF | TGTGCCAGCAGCTTGATGAACACTGAAGCTTTCTTT
. | TRBJ2-7 | TRBV6-5 | . | CASSYEGYEQYF | TGTGCCAGCAGTTACGAGGGCTACGAGCAGTACTTC
. | TRBJ1-5 | TRBV7-2 | . | CASSPSYSNQPQHF | TGTGCCAGCAGCCCGAGCTATAGCAATCAGCCCCAGCATTTT
. | TRBJ2-1 | TRBV6-5 | . | CASSYGVSGLYNEQFF | TGTGCCAGCAGTTACGGGGTGTCGGGGCTTTACAATGAGCAGTTCTTC
TRBD2 | TRBJ2-1 | TRBV28 | . | CASSLWGLDLGNEQFF | TGTGCCAGCAGTTTGTGGGGACTAGATCTGGGCAATGAGCAGTTCTTC
. | TRBJ2-2 | TRBV29-1 | large | CSVLKGTGELFF | TGCAGCGTCTTGAAGGGCACCGGGGAGCTGTTTTTT
. | TRBJ2-7 | TRBV13 | . | CASSFSVSLGNEQYF | TGTGCCAGCAGCTTCTCCGTCTCGCTGGGAAACGAGCAGTACTTC
. | TRBJ2-3 | TRBV5-6 | . | CASSLELGGTDTQYF | TGTGCCAGCAGCTTGGAACTAGGCGGCACAGATACGCAGTATTTT
TRBD2 | TRBJ2-7 | TRBV28 | medium-sized | CASSPEAGVSEQYF | TGTGCCAGCAGTCCGGAAGCGGGAGTAAGCGAGCAGTACTTC
TRBD2 | TRBJ2-1 | TRBV5-1 | . | CASSTGLAGGYNEQFF | TGCGCCAGCAGCACGGGACTAGCGGGAGGTTACAATGAGCAGTTCTTC
TRBD2 | TRBJ2-1 | TRBV27 | . | CASSLGGRADEQFF | TGTGCCAGCAGTTTAGGTGGGAGGGCCGATGAGCAGTTCTTC
. | TRBJ1-5 | TRBV18 | . | CASSPGSDNQPQHF | TGTGCCAGCTCACCAGGGAGTGACAATCAGCCCCAGCATTTT
. | TRBJ1-6 | TRBV6-1 | . | CASRESRASYNSPLHF | TGTGCCAGCAGAGAAAGTCGGGCCTCCTATAATTCACCCCTCCACTTT
TRBD1 | TRBJ1-1 | TRBV27 | . | CASSWTGGHTEAFF | TGTGCCAGCAGTTGGACAGGGGGCCACACTGAAGCTTTCTTT
TRBD1 | TRBJ1-1 | TRBV6-5 | . | CASSWGTGRTEAFF | TGTGCCAGCAGTTGGGGGACAGGGCGCACTGAAGCTTTCTTT
TRBD2 | TRBJ2-2 | TRBV11-2 | . | CASSLPAGPHTGELFF | TGTGCCAGCAGCTTACCAGCGGGGCCCCACACCGGGGAGCTGTTTTTT
. | TRBJ1-1 | TRBV19 | few | CASSNREDTEAFF | TGTGCCAGTAGTAACAGGGAGGACACTGAAGCTTTCTTT
. | TRBJ2-5 | TRBV18 | . | CASSPPQAGPLYQETQYF | TGTGCCAGCTCACCACCGCAGGCAGGACCGCTTTACCAAGAGACCCAGTACTTC
TRBD1 | TRBJ2-1 | TRBV28 | . | CASSETTGDGGSSYNEQFF | TGTGCCAGCAGCGAAACGACAGGGGACGGGGGTAGCTCCTACAATGAGCAGTTCTTC
. | TRBJ2-2 | TRBV5-6 | . | CASSLAYDTGELFF | TGTGCCAGCAGCTTGGCCTACGACACCGGGGAGCTGTTTTTT
. | TRBJ2-7 | TRBV7-2 | . | CASSLAQVEQYF | TGTGCCAGCAGCTTAGCGCAGGTGGAGCAGTACTTC
. | TRBJ2-3 | TRBV6-1 | . | CASSEAPRRGRDTQYF | TGTGCCAGCAGTGAAGCGCCTCGGCGGGGCCGGGATACGCAGTATTTT